The T cell receptor beta chain under discussion was sequenced for a study of CD8 T cells in ankylosing spondylitis. This clonotype was seen ten or more times. Its antigen is not identified. After removal of 0 bases from V and 9 bases from J, the junction contained 12 bases not matched to a gene. The CDR3 has 16 amino acids. Germline V gene data show CDR1 as SGHKS and CDR2 as YYEKEE (reference sequence). Study-wide results and limits: Clones tied to disease were said to be significantly enriched in matched ankylosing spondylitis synovial fluid.

Quantitative molecular-barcoded 5'-RACE generated the TCR beta libraries. TCRdb ran MiXCR on the 5' RACE reads and lists one entry per CDR3 protein. Of about 160,000 distinct CDR3 sequences in the sample, 18% were seen once. The rearrangement links TRBV5-5 to TRBJ2-1; 7 nucleotides match TRBD1. The sample consisted of blood, either unsorted or a sorted T cell fraction (not recorded which). The sequence derives from a male donor with ankylosing spondylitis or in good health (not recorded which). CDR3 region: CASSLAPQQGNGEQFF. CDR3 DNA: TGTGCCAGCAGCTTGGCGCCACAACAGGGGAACGGTGAGCAGTTCTTC.